The 27 T cell receptor beta chains below were found in one sample sequenced in a study of blood T cells in healthy people across ages. A second PCR, run for roughly 7 to 11 cycles, used a sample-barcoded 5' primer plus a J-beta primer mix. TCRdb independently ran MiXCR on the 5' RACE reads; one entry per CDR3 protein. The data contain roughly 800,000 distinct CDR3 sequences, nearly 60% of them singletons. Sequencing was performed on blood. These receptor sequences come from a man in his thirties or forties in good health.

On this clonotype: The missing conserved phenylalanine or tryptophan at the end of this CDR3 makes a read error likely. The rearrangement links TRBV10-3 to TRBJ2-7, with D possibly being TRBD2 (5 bases). The germline CDR1 and CDR2 sequences are ENHRY and SYGVKD. This CDR3 comprises 16 residues. The germline V and J ends were trimmed by 0 bases and 2 bases, with 14 bases remaining between them. The CDR3 DNA is TGTGCCATCAGTGAGTCAGAGGGTCCATTTCCCTACGAGCAGTACTCC. Translated, it gives CAISESEGPFPYEQYS.

This clonotype was seen repeatedly, ten times or more. The rearrangement joins TRBV7-6 to TRBJ2-2; 10 nucleotides agree with TRBD1. V lost 3 bases and J lost 5; bases outside the gene matches: 9. Germline assignment: CDR1 SGHVS and CDR2 FNYEAQ. This CDR3 comprises 17 residues. CDR3 region: CASSFAGGQGGTGELFF. CDR3 nucleotide sequence: TGTGCCAGCAGCTTCGCGGGAGGACAGGGGGGAACCGGGGAGCTGTTTTTT.

This clonotype has a handful of counts. This chain links TRBV2 with TRBJ2-7; possibly TRBD2 for D (5 bases). The germline V gene has CDR1 SNHLY and CDR2 FYNNEI. This CDR3 has 18 amino acids. CDR3 sequence (DNA): TGTGCGGTGACCAACTCTGCCGCTTGGACTGATGTCGGGTACGAGCAGTACTTC. It yields the protein CAVTNSAAWTDVGYEQYF.

The chain joins TRBV10-3 to TRBJ2-4; D is ambiguous. The V end lost 0 bases, the J end lost 13 bases, and 13 bases lay between the germline ends. The CDR3 consists of 13 residues. Germline lookup yields CDR1 ENHRY and CDR2 SYGVKD. CDR3 sequence reads: CAISESKLHGQYF. DNA for the CDR3: TGTGCCATCAGTGAGTCGAAGCTCCACGGGCAGTACTTC.

The V call is TRBV6-6, the J call TRBJ1-6; 8 bases line up with TRBD1. Germline CDR1 is MNHNY and CDR2 is SVGAGI (reference sequence). The junction had 9 bases not matched to a gene; V was cut back by 6 bases and J by 8 bases. The CDR3 contains 15 residues. CDR3: CASRRDRGVDSPLHF. CDR3 DNA sequence: TGTGCCAGCAGGCGCGACAGGGGCGTAGATTCACCCCTCCACTTT.

The V call is TRBV2, the J call TRBJ2-1; the D is unclear. Germline assignment: CDR1 SNHLY and CDR2 FYNNEI. The CDR3 contains 11 residues. V was shortened by 8 bases and J by 12 bases, with 14 bases between the two germline ends. CDR3 bases: TGTGCCAGCGCTAGGAGCCCGAGGCAGTTCTTC. Amino acids: CASARSPRQFF.

This clonotype occurred a few times. The J gene is TRBJ1-2, the V gene TRBV6-6; 7 positions match TRBD1. CDR3 length: 14 amino acids. Germline CDR1 MNHNY, CDR2 SVGAGI (reference sequence). V shed 2 bases, J shed 3 bases, and the junction held 3 bases outside the gene matches. CDR3 region: CASSYAGTDYGYTF. CDR3 DNA: TGTGCCAGCAGTTACGCCGGGACAGACTATGGCTACACCTTC.

This clonotype was observed a handful of times. The chain joins TRBV6-5 to TRBJ2-7, with 13 bases aligning to TRBD2. Trimming removed 4 bases from V and 3 bases from J; junction bases left unmatched: 3. This CDR3 spans 15 amino acids. Per germline, CDR1 MNHEY and CDR2 SVGAGI. The CDR3 sequence: CASSLTSGRIYEQYF. CDR3 in DNA: TGTGCCAGCAGTTTGACTAGCGGGAGGATCTACGAGCAGTACTTC.

This chain connects TRBV24-1 to TRBJ1-1, with TRBD1 matching 8 bases. After removal of 8 bases from V and 5 bases from J, the junction contained 3 bases not matched to a gene. Germline CDR1 reads KGHDR; CDR2 reads SFDVKD. The CDR3 covers 12 residues. CDR3 in amino acids: CATTDRGTEAFF. In nucleotides, the CDR3 is TGTGCCACCACAGACAGGGGAACTGAAGCTTTCTTT.

The V gene is TRBV6-1, the J gene TRBJ2-1, with 11 bases lining up with TRBD2. Germline values: CDR1 MNHNS, CDR2 SASEGT. The trim removed 4 bases at V and 9 bases at J, leaving 11 bases unmatched. The CDR3 sequence is 16 residues long. Here the CDR3 DNA reads TGTGCCAGCAGTGGAGGAACTAGCGGGAGTAGGGTTGAGCAGTTCTTC. Translated: CASSGGTSGSRVEQFF.

The chain has TRBV10-3 and TRBJ2-3, with D possibly called TRBD1 or TRBD2 (5 bases each). Germline loops: CDR1 ENHRY, CDR2 SYGVKD. V dropped 2 bases and J dropped 6 bases, with 12 bases sitting between them. The CDR3 contains 14 residues. CDR3 protein: CAISEGGAVDTQYF. The CDR3 DNA reads as TGTGCCATCAGTGAGGGGGGAGCTGTTGATACGCAGTATTTT.

The chain couples TRBV7-8 to TRBJ2-1; D possibly corresponds to TRBD2 (5 bases). The V and J ends lost 8 bases and 10 bases respectively, with 15 bases between them. CDR3 length: 12 amino acids. Germline V gene data show CDR1 as SGHVS and CDR2 as FQNEAQ. CDR3 in amino acids: CASRPREGEQFF. The DNA for the CDR3 is TGTGCCAGCCGACCCCGCGAGGGAGAGCAGTTCTTC.

Only a few counts were recorded for this clonotype. The chain recombines TRBV15 with TRBJ2-3; D is unresolved. The CDR3 is made up of 12 amino acids. V was clipped by 5 bases and J by 3 bases, with 6 bases between them. Germline V gene data show CDR1 as LNHNV and CDR2 as YYDKDF (reference sequence). CDR3 in amino acids: CATSVGTDTQYF. The CDR3, as DNA: TGTGCCACCAGCGTGGGAACAGATACGCAGTATTTT.

This clonotype was counted only a few times. This rearrangement joins TRBV20-1 to TRBJ1-1, with D possibly matching TRBD1 (6 bases). Trimming cost V 5 bases and J 0 bases, with 16 bases left between them. Germline assignment: CDR1 DFQATT and CDR2 SNEGSKA (reference sequence). This CDR3 is 15 amino acids long. The chain's CDR3 is CSALKETGLNTEAFF. The CDR3 DNA sequence: TGCAGTGCTCTTAAGGAGACAGGTCTGAACACTGAAGCTTTCTTT.

V and J are TRBV2 and TRBJ2-1; D is ambiguous. V was pared by 4 bases and J by 8 bases, with 3 bases between. The CDR3 has 10 amino acids. Germline V gene sequence: CDR1 SNHLY, CDR2 FYNNEI. The CDR3 region is CASSADEQFF. CDR3 DNA: TGTGCCAGCAGTGCGGATGAGCAGTTCTTC.

This clonotype appeared a few times. This chain joins TRBV4-2 and TRBJ2-7, with 8 positions matching TRBD2. V was clipped by 3 bases and J by 3 bases; unmatched bases: 7. The CDR3 is 15 residues long. Germline V gene lookup returns CDR1 LGHNA and CDR2 YNFKEQ. The CDR3 loop is CASSHSAGGNYEQYF. Here the CDR3 DNA reads TGTGCCAGCAGCCATTCCGCGGGGGGCAACTACGAGCAGTACTTC.

J is TRBJ1-2 and V is TRBV7-9; no firm D call. CDR1 and CDR2 from the germline V gene are SEHNR and FQNEAQ (reference sequence). The CDR3 is 12 residues long. The ends were cut back, 1 base at V and 8 bases at J, with 8 bases in the middle. The CDR3 sequence: CASSLGLRGYTF. The CDR3, as DNA: TGTGCCAGCAGCTTAGGATTACGAGGCTACACCTTC.

The J gene is TRBJ1-2, the V gene TRBV4-1, with 9 bases identical to TRBD1. The CDR3 consists of 15 residues. Germline trimming cut 1 base from V and 6 bases from J; bases unmatched to any gene: 6. Germline CDR1 reads MGHRA; CDR2 reads YSYEKL. The CDR3 region is CASSQVRDRADGYTF. The CDR3 DNA follows: TGCGCCAGCAGCCAAGTGCGGGACAGGGCAGATGGCTACACCTTC.

Only one count was recorded for this clonotype. The chain links TRBV7-8 to TRBJ1-2, with 7 bases identical to TRBD1. The germline V gene encodes CDR1 SGHVS and CDR2 FQNEAQ. The CDR3 covers 15 residues. V shed 4 bases, J shed 2 bases, and the junction held 7 bases outside the gene matches. Written as DNA, the CDR3 is TGTGCCAGCAGCTGGAATTGGGACAGCAACTATGGCTACACCTTC. Translating gives CASSWNWDSNYGYTF.

V and J are TRBV6-2 or TRBV6-3 and TRBJ2-2; D gene unclear. CDR1 is MNHEY and CDR2 is SVGEGT in the germline V gene. The CDR3 is made up of 14 amino acids. Trimming cost V 6 bases and J 1 base, with 9 bases left between them. CDR3 coding DNA: TGTGCCAGCAGCTATAGGATGAACACCGGGGAGCTGTTTTTT. Amino acids: CASSYRMNTGELFF.

In its sample, this clonotype was seen a few times. The chain has TRBV20-1 and TRBJ1-5, with 11 bases matching TRBD1. After removal of 5 bases from V and 5 bases from J, the junction contained 11 bases not matched to a gene. This CDR3 has 16 residues. Per the germline V gene, CDR1 is DFQATT and CDR2 is SNEGSKA (reference sequence). CDR3 in amino acids: CSAASPLGQGDQPQHF. The CDR3 bases are TGCAGTGCTGCCTCCCCCCTGGGACAGGGGGATCAGCCCCAGCATTTT.

The V gene is TRBV4-2, the J gene TRBJ1-1; D gene ambiguous. The CDR3 runs to 13 residues. CDR1 is LGHNA, CDR2 YNFKEQ, per germline. V dropped 1 base and J dropped 8 bases, with 11 bases sitting between them. CDR3 amino acids: CASSQGARQEAFF. The CDR3 bases are TGTGCCAGCAGCCAAGGGGCCCGGCAAGAAGCTTTCTTT.

This chain joins TRBV25-1 and TRBJ2-1; the D gene is possibly TRBD2 (6 bases). CDR1 and CDR2 (germline): MGHDK, SYGVNS. V lost 8 bases and J lost 9, with 17 bases in between. The CDR3 has 13 amino acids. The CDR3 sequence: CASSERLASEQFF. Here the CDR3 DNA reads TGTGCCAGCTCGGAGCGTCTAGCGAGTGAGCAGTTCTTC.

The chain joins TRBV7-9 to TRBJ1-5; 7 bases match TRBD1. CDR3 size: 13 residues. V trimming: 5 bases; J trimming: 5 bases; junction bases outside the gene matches: 3. Germline values: CDR1 SEHNR, CDR2 FQNEAQ (reference sequence). The CDR3 nucleotides read TGTGCCAGCAGCGGCGGGACAGATCAGCCCCAGCATTTT. Its protein product is CASSGGTDQPQHF.

The chain links TRBV20-1 to TRBJ2-1; 15 positions match TRBD2. The junction had 14 bases not matched to a gene; V was cut back by 5 bases and J by 15 bases. The CDR3 contains 15 residues. Germline V gives CDR1 DFQATT, CDR2 SNEGSKA (reference sequence). This CDR3 is CSAGTRRTSGGAAFF. The CDR3 DNA follows: TGCAGTGCTGGTACTCGTAGGACTAGCGGGGGGGCTGCGTTCTTC.

The genes are TRBV7-2 and TRBJ2-7; a possible D gene is TRBD2 (5 bases). The germline V and J ends were trimmed by 4 bases and 3 bases, with 10 bases remaining between them. Looked up from germline, CDR1 is SGHTA and CDR2 is FQGNSA. The CDR3 consists of 13 residues. CDR3 sequence (DNA): TGTGCCAGCAGCTATAGACGGGACTACGAGCAGTACTTC. Residues: CASSYRRDYEQYF.

This sequence joins TRBV7-9 and TRBJ2-1, with 8 bases aligning to TRBD2. This CDR3 region has 16 residues. V lost 6 bases, J lost 8 bases, and 15 bases stayed unmatched. Germline lookup yields CDR1 SEHNR and CDR2 FQNEAQ (reference sequence). For the CDR3, the DNA is TGTGCCAGCAGACAAACTACTAGCGGAAGGTGGGATGAGCAGTTCTTC. Protein: CASRQTTSGRWDEQFF.